These 9 T cell receptor beta chains originate from one sample sequenced in a study of blood T cell repertoires in COVID-19. TCRdb keeps only in-frame clones here, not all; method: immunoSEQ multiplex PCR. The data contain 100,000 to 110,000 clones, more than 75% of them singletons. The source material was peripheral blood. The receptors derive from a human donor in a cohort sampled during active COVID-19.

This clone occurred once. This sequence joins TRBV19 and TRBJ2-5; D unresolved. The CDR3 is 13 residues long. From germline, CDR1 is LNHDA and CDR2 SQIVND (reference sequence). V lost 4 bases, J lost 2 bases, and 8 bases lay in between. The CDR3 bases are TGTGCCAGTAGTAGGGCAGATCAAGAGACCCAGTACTTC. This translates into CASSRADQETQYF.

The chain carries TRBV6-5 and TRBJ1-5, with D possibly being TRBD1 (6 bases). V was trimmed by 5 bases and J by 3 bases, leaving 14 bases between them. CDR1 MNHEY and CDR2 SVGAGI come from the germline V gene. This CDR3 has 15 amino acids. The CDR3 sequence is CASSPQGLDNQPQHF. The CDR3 DNA sequence: TGTGCCAGCAGTCCACAGGGTTTGGACAATCAGCCCCAGCATTTT.

The rearrangement joins TRBV7-2 to TRBJ1-1, with TRBD1 matching over 9 bases. Germline CDR1 reads SGHTA; CDR2 reads FQGNSA. The CDR3 is 15 residues long. Trimming at V came to 0 bases and at J to 9 bases, leaving 8 bases not matched to a gene. In DNA, the CDR3 is TGTGCCAGCAGCTTAGCCTCGGACAGGGGTCATAAAGCTTTCTTT. It encodes CASSLASDRGHKAFF.

This chain links TRBV3-1 (or the pseudogene TRBV3-2) with TRBJ2-5; TRBD1 aligns across 8 bases. There are 13 residues in the CDR3. CDR1 is LGHDT and CDR2 is YNNKEL in the germline V gene (reference sequence). The V segment lost 4 bases and the J segment 5 bases; nucleotides outside the gene matches: 3. CDR3 bases: TGTGCCAGCAGCCGTGACAGGGGTGAGACCCAGTACTTC. Translation gives CASSRDRGETQYF.

The chain is built from TRBV7-2 and TRBJ1-2; 7 nucleotides match TRBD1. The junction had 4 bases not matched to a gene; V was cut back by 0 bases and J by 3 bases. From germline, CDR1 is SGHTA and CDR2 FQGNSA. The CDR3 extends over 15 amino acids. The DNA for the CDR3 is TGTGCCAGCAGCTTAGCGACAGGGCAGTACTATGGCTACACCTTC. It encodes CASSLATGQYYGYTF.

The chain combines TRBV4-3 with TRBJ1-1; possible D gene TRBD1, 6 bases. This CDR3 comprises 11 residues. Trimming left V 3 bases short and J 8 bases short, with 7 bases between. Germline loops: CDR1 LGHNA, CDR2 YSLEER. The CDR3 sequence is CASSHGTEAFF. CDR3 nucleotides: TGCGCCAGCAGCCACGGGACAGAAGCTTTCTTT.

This chain joins TRBV5-1 and TRBJ2-3, with 13 bases lining up with TRBD2. The CDR3 spans 16 residues. Germline CDR1 and CDR2: SGHRS and YFSETQ. V dropped 4 bases and J dropped 6; count of bases not matched to a gene: 8. The CDR3 loop reads CASSLGLAGVPDTQYF. For the CDR3, the DNA is TGCGCCAGCAGCCTCGGACTAGCGGGAGTTCCGGATACGCAGTATTTT.

This chain joins TRBV7-2 and TRBJ1-2; 8 bases line up with TRBD1. The CDR3 is 13 residues long. V shed 4 bases and J 8 bases; nucleotides not matched to a gene: 6. Germline CDR1 reads SGHTA; CDR2 reads FQGNSA. Here the CDR3 DNA reads TGTGCCAGCAGCTCCCAGGGGGCTGGGGGCTACACCTTC. Protein sequence: CASSSQGAGGYTF.

The genes are TRBV2 and TRBJ2-2; possible D gene TRBD2, 5 bases. Germline loops: CDR1 SNHLY, CDR2 FYNNEI. With 7 bases removed from V and 5 bases from J, the gap between germline ends came to 20 bases. This CDR3 region has 16 residues. CDR3 sequence: CASTSQAATGTGELFF. CDR3 bases: TGTGCCAGCACATCTCAAGCGGCCACGGGAACCGGGGAGCTGTTTTTT.